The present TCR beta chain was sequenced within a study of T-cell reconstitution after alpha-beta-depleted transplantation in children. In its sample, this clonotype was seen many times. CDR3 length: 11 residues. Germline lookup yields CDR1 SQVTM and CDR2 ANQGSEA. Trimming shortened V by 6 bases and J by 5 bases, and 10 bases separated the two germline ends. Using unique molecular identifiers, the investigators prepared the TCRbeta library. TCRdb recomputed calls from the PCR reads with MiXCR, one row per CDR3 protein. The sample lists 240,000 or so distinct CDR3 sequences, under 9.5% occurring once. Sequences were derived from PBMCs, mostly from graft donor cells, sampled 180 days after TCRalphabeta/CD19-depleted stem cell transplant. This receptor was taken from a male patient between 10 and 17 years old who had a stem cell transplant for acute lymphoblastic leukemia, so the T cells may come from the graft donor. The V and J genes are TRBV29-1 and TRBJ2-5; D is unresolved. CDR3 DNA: TGCAGCGTAATCGATAGGGAGACCCAGTACTTC. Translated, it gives CSVIDRETQYF.